This TCR beta chain was sequenced for a study of blood T cell repertoires in COVID-19. Study context: Sites across the United States, Italy and Spain contributed samples from acute and convalescent COVID-19. From T cells, B-cell-depleted T cells, or PBMCs came the material, which was cDNA or gDNA.

As originally analysed: Estimated nucleated cell counts came from reference gene primer amplification. Sequencing was performed with immunoSEQ multiplex PCR; in TCRdb, only in-frame clones are kept and a portion is missing. V and J calls and clone size are those listed in that table; D and trimming were worked out from the DNA. The sample consists of some 98,000 clones, 82% of them appearing once. The sequence came from a man in his 70s with active or convalescent COVID-19. The specimen was peripheral blood.

The CDR3 DNA reads as TGTGCCAGCCTTCACAGGGAAAACTATGGCTACACCTTC. This gives the protein CASLHRENYGYTF. The rearrangement uses TRBV18 and TRBJ1-2; D is perhaps TRBD1 (6 bases). Per the germline V gene, CDR1 is KGHSH and CDR2 is LQKENI. This CDR3 contains 13 residues. Trimming shortened V by 8 bases and J by 2 bases, and 12 bases separated the two germline ends. Based on the CDR3 plus reference TRBV18 and TRBJ1-2, the full variable domain is NAGVMQNPRHLVRRRGQEARLRCSPMKGHSHVYWYRQLPEEGLKFMVYLQKENIIDESGMPKERFSAEFPKEGPSILRIQQVVRGDSAAYFCASLHRENYGYTFGSGTRLTVV.